These 15 T cell receptor beta chains share one sample of origin, sequenced in a study of blood T cell repertoires in COVID-19 (dated by TCRdb to the early 2020s). The method was the immunoSEQ multiplex PCR assay. Drawn from immuneACCESS, this table holds only the in-frame rearrangements with V and J called that TCRdb kept. Clones are partly lost; checked studies trace under half to an unresolved V gene and leave the rest unexplained. The table for this sample lists roughly 50,000 clones; roughly 85% of them were counted only once. The ten largest clones add up to about a tenth of the sample. Sequenced sample: peripheral blood. These receptors were taken from a human donor in a cohort sampled during active COVID-19.

This sequence joins TRBV13 and TRBJ1-2; a weak D match, TRBD1 (6 bases). The CDR3 is made up of 18 amino acids. V lost 2 bases, J lost 1 base, and 20 bases lay in between. Per the germline V gene, CDR1 is PRHDT and CDR2 is FYEKMQ (reference sequence). The CDR3 protein is CASSLNPRQAPDNYGYTF. The CDR3, as DNA: TGTGCCAGCAGCTTAAATCCTCGACAGGCCCCGGATAACTATGGCTACACCTTC.

The chain has TRBV4-3 and TRBJ2-1; possible D gene TRBD2, 6 bases. CDR1 LGHNA and CDR2 YSLEER come from the germline V gene. Trimming pared 1 base from V and 7 bases from J, leaving 14 bases between. This CDR3 has 15 residues. This chain's CDR3 is CASSQVGGITNEQFF. The CDR3 nucleotides read TGCGCCAGCAGCCAAGTAGGCGGGATAACTAATGAGCAGTTCTTC.

The V call is TRBV27, the J call TRBJ2-7; 9 bases match TRBD1. The V gene end was trimmed by 7 bases and the J gene end by 3 bases; junction bases not matched to a gene: 10. Germline V gives CDR1 MNHEY, CDR2 SMNVEV (reference sequence). The CDR3 extends over 15 amino acids. This CDR3 reads CASTQEQGACYEQYF. The CDR3 DNA is TGTGCCAGCACTCAGGAACAGGGGGCGTGCTACGAGCAGTACTTC.

The V call is TRBV2, the J call TRBJ2-5; 8 bases align to TRBD2. V lost 6 bases, J lost 0 bases, and 6 bases stayed unmatched. This CDR3 comprises 15 residues. CDR1 and CDR2 (germline): SNHLY, FYNNEI. DNA for the CDR3: TGTGCCAGCAGCGGGACTAGTGGTTACCAAGAGACCCAGTACTTC. Its translation: CASSGTSGYQETQYF.

The chain employs TRBV24-1 and TRBJ2-5; TRBD1 aligns across 10 bases. CDR3 length: 18 amino acids. The germline V gene has CDR1 KGHDR and CDR2 SFDVKD. Trimming cost V 4 bases and J 2 bases; bases outside gene matches: 12. CDR3 loop: CATSDPGGQGERQETQYF. The CDR3 DNA is TGTGCCACCAGTGACCCCGGAGGACAGGGGGAGCGGCAAGAGACCCAGTACTTC.

This clone is classed as medium-sized. The J gene is TRBJ2-2, the V gene TRBV19; D is unclear. Trimming removed 1 base from V and 9 bases from J, with 3 bases in between. Germline V gene data show CDR1 as LNHDA and CDR2 as SQIVND (reference sequence). The CDR3 is 11 residues long. CDR3: CASSIARELFF. CDR3 in DNA: TGTGCCAGTAGTATAGCCAGGGAGCTGTTTTTT.

This clone has more than one count but fewer than ten. This chain connects TRBV7-2 to TRBJ1-1; a possible D gene is TRBD1 (5 bases). The CDR3 is made up of 12 amino acids. V lost 8 bases, J lost 8 bases, and 15 bases lay in between. CDR1 SGHTA and CDR2 FQGNSA come from the germline V gene. The CDR3 nucleotides read TGTGCCAGCCGCCGACAGTCCTTGGAAGCTTTCTTT. It specifies CASRRQSLEAFF.

The chain has TRBV4-2 and TRBJ2-7, with TRBD2 matching 10 bases. Unmatched junction bases numbered 4, after V lost 4 bases and J lost 1 base. Germline values: CDR1 LGHNA, CDR2 YNFKEQ. The CDR3 extends over 15 amino acids. The CDR3 loop reads CASSPGLARSYEQYF. CDR3 nucleotides: TGTGCCAGCAGCCCGGGACTAGCGAGGTCCTACGAGCAGTACTTC.

This clone has just a few counts. The chain links TRBV27 to TRBJ1-3, with D hard to call. Trimming stripped 5 bases from V and 0 bases from J, with 11 bases between. Germline CDR1 MNHEY, CDR2 SMNVEV (reference sequence). This CDR3 is 15 amino acids long. This CDR3 is CASSIGLYSGNTIYF. CDR3 coding DNA: TGTGCCAGCAGTATAGGACTGTACTCTGGAAACACCATATATTTT.

The V gene is TRBV11-2, the J gene TRBJ2-3; 8 bases line up with TRBD1. Trimming at V came to 4 bases and at J to 5 bases, leaving 8 bases not matched to a gene. The germline gives CDR1 SGHAT, CDR2 FQNNGV. The CDR3 has 15 residues. CDR3 amino acids: CASSSGTGLLDTQYF. The CDR3, as DNA: TGTGCCAGCAGCTCCGGGACAGGCTTGTTAGATACGCAGTATTTT.

The rearrangement joins TRBV18 to TRBJ2-5; TRBD2 matches at 10 bases. The V and J ends lost 3 bases and 1 base, in that order; junction bases with no gene match: 5. The CDR3 has 16 amino acids. CDR1 and CDR2 (germline): KGHSH, LQKENI. The CDR3 bases are TGTGCCAGCTCACCTAATCGACTAGCGGGCCAAGAGACCCAGTACTTC. Translating gives CASSPNRLAGQETQYF.

The rearrangement links TRBV6-5 to TRBJ2-7; 7 bases align to TRBD1. CDR3 length: 13 amino acids. J was trimmed by 3 bases and V by 10 bases; bases with no gene match: 9. Per the germline V gene, CDR1 is MNHEY and CDR2 is SVGAGI. The CDR3 is CATTASGGYEQYF. CDR3 in DNA: TGTGCCACTACAGCGTCAGGGGGCTACGAGCAGTACTTC.

CDR3 DNA: TGTGCCAGTAGTCCGGGACAGGGTAAAGGAAGAGGCTACACCTTC. Translated: CASSPGQGKGRGYTF. This chain links TRBV19 with TRBJ1-2; 9 bases fit TRBD1. This CDR3 spans 15 amino acids. Per germline, CDR1 LNHDA and CDR2 SQIVND (reference sequence). J lost 8 bases, V lost 5 bases, and 12 bases had no gene match.

The rearrangement joins TRBV4-1 to TRBJ2-1; D call uncertain. Trimming removed 6 bases at V and 8 bases at J, with 23 bases between. Germline loops: CDR1 MGHRA, CDR2 YSYEKL. The CDR3 is made up of 16 amino acids. Here the CDR3 reads CASSQQTDPTIHEQFF. The CDR3 nucleotides are TGCGCCAGCAGTCAACAAACAGACCCTACCATCCATGAGCAGTTCTTC.

V and J are TRBV18 and TRBJ1-6; D might be TRBD1 (5 bases). This CDR3 comprises 15 residues. The V gene lost 6 bases and the J gene lost 7 bases, with 16 bases spanning the gap. Germline lookup yields CDR1 KGHSH and CDR2 LQKENI. The CDR3 is CASSPLGPENSPLHF. In nucleotides, the CDR3 is TGTGCCAGCTCTCCCTTGGGGCCGGAAAATTCACCCCTCCACTTT.